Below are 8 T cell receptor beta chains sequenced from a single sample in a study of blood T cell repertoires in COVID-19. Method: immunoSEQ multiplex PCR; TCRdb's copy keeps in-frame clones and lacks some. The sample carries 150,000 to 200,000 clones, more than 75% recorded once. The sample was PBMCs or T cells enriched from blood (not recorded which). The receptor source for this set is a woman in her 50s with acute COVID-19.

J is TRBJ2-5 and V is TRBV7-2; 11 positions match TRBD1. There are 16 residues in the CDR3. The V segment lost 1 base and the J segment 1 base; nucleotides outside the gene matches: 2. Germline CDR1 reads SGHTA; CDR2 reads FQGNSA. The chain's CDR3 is CASSLGGTGGQETQYF. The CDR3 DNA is TGTGCCAGCAGCTTAGGAGGGACAGGGGGCCAAGAGACCCAGTACTTC.

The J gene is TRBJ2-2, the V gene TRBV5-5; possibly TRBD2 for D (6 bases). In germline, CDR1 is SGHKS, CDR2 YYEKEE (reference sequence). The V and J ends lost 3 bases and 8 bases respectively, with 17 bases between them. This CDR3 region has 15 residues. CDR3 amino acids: CASSYYSGGSGELFF. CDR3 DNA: TGTGCCAGCAGCTACTACTCCGGAGGGAGTGGGGAGCTGTTTTTT.

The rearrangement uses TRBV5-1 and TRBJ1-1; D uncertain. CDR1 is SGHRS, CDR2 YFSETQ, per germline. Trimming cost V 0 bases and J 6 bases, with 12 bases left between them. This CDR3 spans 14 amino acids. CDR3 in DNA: TGCGCCAGCAGCTTGGCTTATTCCGGTTCTGAAGCTTTCTTT. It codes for CASSLAYSGSEAFF.

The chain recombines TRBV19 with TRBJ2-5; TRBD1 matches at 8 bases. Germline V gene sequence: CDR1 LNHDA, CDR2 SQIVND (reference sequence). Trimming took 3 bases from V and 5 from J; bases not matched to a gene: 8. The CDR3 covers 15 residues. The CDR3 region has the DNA TGTGCCAGTAGTATCGACCCAGGGGGCAGGGAGACCCAGTACTTC. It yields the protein CASSIDPGGRETQYF.

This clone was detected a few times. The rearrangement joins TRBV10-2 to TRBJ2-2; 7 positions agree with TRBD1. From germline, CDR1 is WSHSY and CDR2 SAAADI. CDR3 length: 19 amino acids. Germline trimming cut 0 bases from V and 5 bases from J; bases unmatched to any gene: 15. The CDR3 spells CASSESGTEVLGKTGELFF. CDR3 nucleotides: TGCGCCAGCAGTGAGTCCGGGACAGAAGTGCTGGGGAAGACCGGGGAGCTGTTTTTT.

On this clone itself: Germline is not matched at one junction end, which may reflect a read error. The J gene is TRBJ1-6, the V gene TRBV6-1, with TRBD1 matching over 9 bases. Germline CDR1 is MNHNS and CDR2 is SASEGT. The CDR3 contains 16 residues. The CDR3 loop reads CASTEGTSGTGHKGHF. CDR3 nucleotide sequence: TGTGCCAGCACTGAAGGCACAAGTGGGACAGGGCACAAAGGGCACTTT.

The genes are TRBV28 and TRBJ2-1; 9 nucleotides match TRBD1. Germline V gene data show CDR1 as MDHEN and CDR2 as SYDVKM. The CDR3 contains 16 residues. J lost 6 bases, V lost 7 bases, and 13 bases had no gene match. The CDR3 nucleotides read TGTGCCAGCACCCCCTACGGGACAGGGAGCGCCAATGAGCAGTTCTTC. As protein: CASTPYGTGSANEQFF.

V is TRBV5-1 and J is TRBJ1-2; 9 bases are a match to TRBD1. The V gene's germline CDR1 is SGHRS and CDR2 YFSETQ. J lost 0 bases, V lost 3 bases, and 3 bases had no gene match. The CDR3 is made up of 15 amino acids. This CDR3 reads CASSWTGDSNYGYTF. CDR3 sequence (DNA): TGCGCCAGCAGCTGGACAGGGGACTCTAACTATGGCTACACCTTC.